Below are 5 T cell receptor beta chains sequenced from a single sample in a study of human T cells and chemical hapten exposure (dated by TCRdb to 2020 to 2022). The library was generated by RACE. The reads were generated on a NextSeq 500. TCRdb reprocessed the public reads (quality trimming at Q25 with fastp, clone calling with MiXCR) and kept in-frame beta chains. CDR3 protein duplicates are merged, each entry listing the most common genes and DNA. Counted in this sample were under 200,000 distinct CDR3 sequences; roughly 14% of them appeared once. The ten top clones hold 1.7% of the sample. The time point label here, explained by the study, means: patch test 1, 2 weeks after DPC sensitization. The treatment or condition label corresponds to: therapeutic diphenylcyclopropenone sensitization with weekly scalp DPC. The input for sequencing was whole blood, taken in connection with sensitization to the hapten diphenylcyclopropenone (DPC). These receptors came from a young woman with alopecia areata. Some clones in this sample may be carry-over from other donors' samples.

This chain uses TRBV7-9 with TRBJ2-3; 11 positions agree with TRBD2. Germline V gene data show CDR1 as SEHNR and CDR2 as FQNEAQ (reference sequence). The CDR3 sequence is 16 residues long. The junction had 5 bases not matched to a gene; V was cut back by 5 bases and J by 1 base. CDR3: CASSLPGLAGTDTQYF. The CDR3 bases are TGTGCCAGCAGCCTACCGGGACTAGCGGGCACAGATACGCAGTATTTT.

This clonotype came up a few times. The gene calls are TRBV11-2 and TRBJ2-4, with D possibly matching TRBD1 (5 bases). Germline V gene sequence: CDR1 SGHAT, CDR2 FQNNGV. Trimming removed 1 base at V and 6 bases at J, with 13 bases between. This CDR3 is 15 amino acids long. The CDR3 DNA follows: TGTGCCAGCAGCTTAGGGCTAGGGCAGGGAAACATTCAGTACTTC. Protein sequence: CASSLGLGQGNIQYF.

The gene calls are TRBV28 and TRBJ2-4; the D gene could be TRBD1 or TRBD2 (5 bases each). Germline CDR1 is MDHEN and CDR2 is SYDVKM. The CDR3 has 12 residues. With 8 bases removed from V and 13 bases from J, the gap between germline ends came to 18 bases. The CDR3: CASALAGGIQYF. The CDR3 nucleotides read TGTGCCAGCGCCCTCGCTGGGGGTATACAGTACTTC.

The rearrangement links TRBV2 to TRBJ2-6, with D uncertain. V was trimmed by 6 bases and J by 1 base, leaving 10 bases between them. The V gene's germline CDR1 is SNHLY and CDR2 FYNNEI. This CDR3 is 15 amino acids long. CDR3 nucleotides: TGTGCCAGCAGGACGCAAACTTCTGGGGCCAACGTCCTGACTTTC. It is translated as CASRTQTSGANVLTF.

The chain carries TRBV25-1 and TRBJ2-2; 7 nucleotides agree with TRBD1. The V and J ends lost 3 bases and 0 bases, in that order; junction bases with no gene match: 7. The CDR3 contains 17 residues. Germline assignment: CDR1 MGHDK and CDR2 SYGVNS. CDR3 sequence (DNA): TGTGCCAGCAGTGATTGGCAGGGGGATACGAACACCGGGGAGCTGTTTTTT. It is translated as CASSDWQGDTNTGELFF.